Shown below are 19 T cell receptor beta chains from a single sample sequenced in a study of regulatory T cells in long-lasting Graves disease. Investigators prepared the TCR beta libraries by applying iRepertoire HTBI primers and Arm-PCR of CDR3 regions. One entry per CDR3 protein, called by TCRdb with MiXCR from the multiplex PCR reads. The sample yields 700,000 or so distinct CDR3 sequences, 25% to 30% seen once. As for time point: persistent/refractory GD, antithyroid drugs over 5 years with positive TRAb. PBMC RNA served as the TCR library source. The material was peripheral blood mononuclear cells (PBMCs), obtained when the disease was refractory, from a patient treated with antithyroid drugs. These TCRs come from a female donor with Graves disease.

The chain links TRBV27 to TRBJ1-6, with 8 nucleotides matching TRBD1. V shed 5 bases and J 6 bases; nucleotides not matched to a gene: 9. The germline gives CDR1 MNHEY, CDR2 SMNVEV (reference sequence). The CDR3 is 16 residues long. In DNA form, the CDR3 reads TGTGCCAGCAGTCAACAGACAGGGGTTAGTAATTCACCCCTCCACTTT. It encodes CASSQQTGVSNSPLHF.

This clonotype was observed a handful of times. The CDR3 sequence is CSAGGQAGGNQPQHF. As DNA, the CDR3 is TGCAGTGCCGGCGGGCAGGCGGGGGGCAATCAGCCCCAGCATTTT. The V gene is TRBV20-1, the J gene TRBJ1-5, with D possibly matching TRBD1 (5 bases). This CDR3 has 15 amino acids. Germline CDR1 reads DFQATT; CDR2 reads SNEGSKA (reference sequence). Deletions cut 6 bases from V and 2 bases from J, with 17 bases between.

This clonotype showed up just a few times. CDR3 nucleotides: TGCAGTGCTCAAATAGGGGGCCCCCGGGACAGGAAAAATGAAAAACTGTTTTTT. Translation: CSAQIGGPRDRKNEKLFF. The chain is built from TRBV20-1 and TRBJ1-4, with 8 positions matching TRBD1. The germline CDR1 and CDR2 sequences are DFQATT and SNEGSKA (reference sequence). J gave up 5 bases and V 5 bases, and 19 bases lay outside the gene matches. This CDR3 comprises 18 residues.

The V and J genes are TRBV3-1 and TRBJ2-4, with 9 bases matching TRBD1. The CDR3 consists of 14 residues. Germline V gene lookup returns CDR1 LGHDT and CDR2 YNNKEL (reference sequence). V lost 3 bases and J lost 9; bases outside the gene matches: 6. The chain's CDR3 is CASSQGQGIGIQYF. The DNA of the CDR3 is TGTGCCAGCAGCCAGGGACAGGGAATAGGCATTCAGTACTTC. The full variable domain, completed using reference TRBV3-1 and TRBJ2-4, is DTAVSQTPKYLVTQMGNDKSIKCEQNLGHDTMYWYKQDSKKFLKIMFSYNNKELIINETVPNRFSPKSPDKAHLNLHINSLELGDSAVYFCASSQGQGIGIQYFGAGTRLSVL.

J is TRBJ1-1 and V is TRBV7-9; D might be TRBD1 (5 bases). Germline values: CDR1 SEHNR, CDR2 FQNEAQ (reference sequence). The CDR3 sequence is 14 residues long. V gave up 1 base and J gave up 4 bases, with 10 bases separating them. The CDR3 here is CASSLVGPGTEAFF. CDR3 nucleotides: TGTGCCAGCAGCTTAGTGGGACCGGGCACTGAAGCTTTCTTT. Full variable domain (missing parts from reference TRBV7-9 and TRBJ1-1): DTGVSQNPRHKITKRGQNVTFRCDPISEHNRLYWYRQTLGQGPEFLTYFQNEAQLEKSRLLSDRFSAERPKGSFSTLEIQRTEQGDSAMYLCASSLVGPGTEAFFGQGTRLTVV.

V is TRBV11-2 and J is TRBJ1-2; D uncertain. Trimming shortened V by 1 base and J by 6 bases, and 9 bases separated the two germline ends. The CDR3 runs to 13 residues. Germline V gene data show CDR1 as SGHAT and CDR2 as FQNNGV. The CDR3: CASSLGRTDGYTF. In nucleotides, the CDR3 is TGTGCCAGCAGCTTAGGACGGACGGATGGCTACACCTTC.

This chain connects TRBV27 to TRBJ1-5; 9 bases agree with TRBD1. The CDR3 sequence is 15 residues long. With V trimmed by 5 bases and J by 3 bases, 5 bases remained unmatched. Germline V gene data show CDR1 as MNHEY and CDR2 as SMNVEV (reference sequence). CDR3 sequence reads: CASSEGQGSNQPQHF. The DNA for the CDR3 is TGTGCCAGCAGTGAGGGACAGGGTTCCAATCAGCCCCAGCATTTT.

The chain combines TRBV12-3 or TRBV12-4 with TRBJ1-3, with 7 positions matching TRBD1. V shed 7 bases and J 2 bases; nucleotides not matched to a gene: 8. The CDR3 loop spans 15 amino acids. CDR3 residues: CASISQQGTGNTIYF. CDR3 nucleotides: TGTGCCAGCATTAGCCAACAGGGGACTGGAAACACCATATATTTT.

The chain uses TRBV28 and TRBJ1-4; 7 positions agree with TRBD1. There are 15 residues in the CDR3. Trimming took 6 bases from V and 7 from J; bases not matched to a gene: 11. Germline V gene data show CDR1 as MDHEN and CDR2 as SYDVKM. CDR3 sequence (DNA): TGTGCCAGCAGGTACAGGGGCGGGAGGCCTGAAAAACTGTTTTTT. Residues: CASRYRGGRPEKLFF.

The V gene is TRBV20-1, the J gene TRBJ1-5; D perhaps matches TRBD1 (5 bases). Trimming shortened V by 0 bases and J by 4 bases, and 13 bases separated the two germline ends. In germline, CDR1 is DFQATT, CDR2 SNEGSKA (reference sequence). The CDR3 length is 15 residues. CDR3 DNA sequence: TGCAGTGCTAGAGATTGGAGACAGAAAAATCAGCCCCAGCATTTT. Translating it yields CSARDWRQKNQPQHF.

The V and J genes are TRBV25-1 and TRBJ1-1, with TRBD1 matching over 7 bases. This CDR3 spans 14 amino acids. Germline loops: CDR1 MGHDK, CDR2 SYGVNS. V lost 7 bases and J lost 1; bases outside the gene matches: 6. The CDR3 coding sequence is TGTGCCAGCACCTTGGGACAGAAGAACACTGAAGCTTTCTTT. Its protein product is CASTLGQKNTEAFF. Full variable domain (missing parts from reference TRBV25-1 and TRBJ1-1): EADIYQTPRYLVIGTGKKITLECSQTMGHDKMYWYQQDPGMELHLIHYSYGVNSTEKGDLSSESTVSRIRTEHFPLTLESARPSHTSQYLCASTLGQKNTEAFFGQGTRLTVV.

In its sample, this clonotype was seen a few times. V gene TRBV11-2 combines with J gene TRBJ2-5; D possibly uses TRBD1 or TRBD2 (5 bases each). V was trimmed by 2 bases and J by 4 bases, leaving 8 bases between them. CDR1 is SGHAT and CDR2 is FQNNGV in the germline V gene. The CDR3 covers 13 residues. This CDR3 reads CASSLQGPETQYF. CDR3 sequence (DNA): TGTGCCAGCAGCTTACAGGGACCAGAGACCCAGTACTTC. Together with reference TRBV11-2 and TRBJ2-5, the CDR3 gives the full variable domain: EAGVAQSPRYKIIEKRQSVAFWCNPISGHATLYWYQQILGQGPKLLIQFQNNGVVDDSQLPKDRFSAERLKGVDSTLKIQPAKLEDSAVYLCASSLQGPETQYFGPGTRLLVL.

This clonotype has only one observation. This chain connects TRBV4-1 to TRBJ2-7; no firm D call. The CDR3 covers 12 residues. The germline V and J ends were trimmed by 0 bases and 6 bases, with 6 bases remaining between them. Per the germline V gene, CDR1 is MGHRA and CDR2 is YSYEKL. The CDR3 sequence: CASSQDPTEQYF. The CDR3 DNA reads TGCGCCAGCAGCCAAGATCCCACCGAGCAGTACTTC.

This clonotype was observed a handful of times. The chain carries TRBV7-9 and TRBJ2-5; D possibly uses TRBD1 or TRBD2 (5 bases each). V lost 5 bases to trimming and J lost 5 bases, with 15 bases between them. The CDR3 has 14 amino acids. Germline CDR1 SEHNR, CDR2 FQNEAQ (reference sequence). The CDR3 is CASSDAGTAETQYF. The CDR3 nucleotides are TGTGCCAGCAGCGACGCCGGGACGGCGGAGACCCAGTACTTC.

This clonotype was found once. An end of the junction differs from the germline gene, which may be a read error. J is TRBJ1-1 and V is TRBV6-2 or TRBV6-3; 7 bases line up with TRBD1. The CDR3 length is 16 residues. From germline, CDR1 is MNHEY and CDR2 SVGEGT. CDR3 residues: CAISEPRDSWGTEAFF. The DNA for the CDR3 is TGTGCCATCAGTGAGCCCCGGGACAGCTGGGGCACTGAAGCTTTCTTT.

This clonotype was observed a few times. The V and J genes are TRBV9 and TRBJ1-1; D perhaps matches TRBD1 (6 bases). Trimming shortened V by 0 bases and J by 4 bases, and 13 bases separated the two germline ends. CDR3 length: 15 amino acids. Germline V CDR1 and CDR2: SGDLS, YYNGEE. In nucleotides, the CDR3 is TGTGCCAGCAGCGTAGTGGAGGGGGTGAGCACTGAAGCTTTCTTT. Translating it yields CASSVVEGVSTEAFF.

This clonotype occurred many times. The chain joins TRBV7-3 to TRBJ1-1, with unresolved D. Trimming stripped 1 base from V and 1 base from J, with 7 bases between. Germline values: CDR1 SGHTA, CDR2 FQGTGA. The length of the CDR3 is 14 residues. CDR3 coding DNA: TGTGCCAGCAGCTTAAGAGGAAAGAACACTGAAGCTTTCTTT. This encodes CASSLRGKNTEAFF.

The J gene is TRBJ2-5, the V gene TRBV27; D perhaps matches TRBD1 (6 bases). V was pared by 3 bases and J by 5 bases, with 13 bases between. In germline, CDR1 is MNHEY, CDR2 SMNVEV (reference sequence). The CDR3 covers 14 residues. The DNA of the CDR3 is TGTGCCAGCAGTTTTGCAGGGGCCGGGGAGACCCAGTACTTC. As protein: CASSFAGAGETQYF.

This clonotype was recorded at least ten times. The CDR3 bases are TGTGCCAGCAGTTTATCCCTTGGGAATTCACCCCTCCACTTT. Its protein is CASSLSLGNSPLHF. The V gene is TRBV12-3 or TRBV12-4, the J gene TRBJ1-6; D uncertain. V gave up 2 bases and J gave up 7 bases, with 9 bases separating them. The CDR3 covers 14 residues.